This is a list of T cell receptor beta chains from one sample in a study of cytomegalovirus exposure and HLA in healthy donors. Generated by immunoSEQ multiplex PCR, the TCRdb table keeps only in-frame clones and is missing some. The sample totals tens of thousands of clones. Sequenced sample: PBMCs. The receptors originated from a woman under 40 in good health and CMV-seropositive. CDR3s include the opening cysteine and the closing phenylalanine or tryptophan. D genes are given only for firm matches. Only part of the rows carry a size: once, few, many, or a class if the clone is expanded.

CDR3aa,CDR3nt,v_gene,j_gene,abundance,d_gene
CASSLAGLAYEQYF,TGTGCCAGCAGCCTAGCTGGTTTGGCCTACGAGCAGTACTTC,TRBV6-5,TRBJ2-7,.,.
CASSDRWKDRGRERNF,TGTGCCAGCAGCGACCGGTGGAAGGACAGGGGGCGTGAGAGGAACTTC,TRBV5-4,TRBJ2-7,.,TRBD1
CASSPPDRGEDTQYF,TGTGCCAGCAGTCCTCCCGACAGGGGTGAAGATACGCAGTATTTT,TRBV6-6,TRBJ2-3,.,TRBD1
CASSFPTQQETQYF,TGTGCCAGCAGCTTCCCGACACAACAAGAGACCCAGTACTTC,TRBV11-2,TRBJ2-5,.,.
CASSLSGGSYNEQFF,TGTGCCAGCAGCCTCAGCGGGGGCTCCTACAATGAGCAGTTCTTC,TRBV7-9,TRBJ2-1,.,TRBD2
CASTPEGAGGVTEAFF,TGTGCCAGCACCCCGGAGGGGGCAGGGGGCGTAACTGAAGCTTTCTTT,TRBV5-4,TRBJ1-1,.,TRBD1
CSLLDSWGYTF,TGCAGCTTGCTAGACAGTTGGGGCTACACCTTC,TRBV20-1,TRBJ1-2,.,.
CASSQGVGNRGLGGELFF,TGCGCCAGCAGCCAGGGGGTTGGGAACAGGGGGCTGGGCGGGGAGCTGTTTTTT,TRBV4-1,TRBJ2-2,.,TRBD1
CASSQLAGGLGTGELFF,TGCGCCAGCAGCCAACTAGCGGGGGGGCTGGGGACCGGGGAGCTGTTTTTT,TRBV4-1,TRBJ2-2,.,TRBD2
CASSRDRVATGYTF,TGTGCCAGCAGTCGGGACAGGGTGGCAACTGGCTACACCTTC,TRBV6-5,TRBJ1-2,.,TRBD1
CASSGRQLPNASPLHF,TGTGCCAGCAGCGGACGACAGCTCCCAAATGCTTCACCCCTCCACTTT,TRBV5-6,TRBJ1-6,.,.
CATSRDRTSGRLDNEQFF,TGTGCCACCAGCAGAGATAGGACTAGCGGGAGACTTGACAATGAGCAGTTCTTC,TRBV15,TRBJ2-1,.,TRBD2
CASRVTGGTGANVLTF,TGTGCCAGCAGGGTTACAGGGGGCACTGGGGCCAACGTCCTGACTTTC,TRBV28,TRBJ2-6,.,TRBD1
CASSVGLALQETQYF,TGTGCCAGCAGTGTGGGACTAGCGCTTCAAGAGACCCAGTACTTC,TRBV25-1,TRBJ2-5,.,TRBD2
CASSPAGFYNSPLHF,TGTGCCAGCTCACCAGCAGGGTTCTATAATTCACCCCTCCACTTT,TRBV18,TRBJ1-6,.,.
CSVRDRIEWGEQYF,TGCAGCGTTCGGGACAGAATAGAATGGGGCGAGCAGTACTTC,TRBV29-1,TRBJ2-7,.,TRBD1
CASSPPGLGVRDEQFF,TGTGCCAGCAGCCCACCGGGACTAGGCGTTAGGGATGAGCAGTTCTTC,TRBV7-9,TRBJ2-1,medium-sized,TRBD2
CAWSTIGQGDDEQFF,TGTGCCTGGAGTACTATAGGGCAGGGGGATGATGAGCAGTTCTTC,TRBV30,TRBJ2-1,.,TRBD1
CASSSHATNEKLFF,TGTGCCAGCAGCTCACACGCAACTAATGAAAAACTGTTTTTT,TRBV6-6,TRBJ1-4,.,.
CASSGQLNYGYTF,TGTGCCAGCAGCGGACAGCTGAACTATGGCTACACCTTC,TRBV28,TRBJ1-2,.,.
CASSASLGFTEQYF,TGTGCCAGCAGCGCCTCCCTGGGCTTCACCGAGCAGTACTTC,TRBV2,TRBJ2-7,.,.
CASSLAPRRDADTQYF,TGTGCCAGCAGCTTGGCCCCTCGGCGGGACGCAGATACGCAGTATTTT,TRBV5-6,TRBJ2-3,.,.